A selection of T cell receptor beta chains follows, all from one sample in a study of T cells in Graves' hyperthyroidism and ophthalmopathy. TCRdb analysed the multiplex PCR reads with MiXCR anew, one entry per CDR3 protein. The sample yields under 550,000 distinct CDR3 sequences, roughly an eighth seen once. The material sequenced was blood. Receptor source: a woman younger than 35 with Graves' hyperthyroidism. The CDR3 runs from the conserved cysteine through the conserved F or W. D genes are given only for firm matches. Clone size is shown for a subset of rows, as once, few, many or a class of expanded clone.

>TRBJ2-5|many|TRBV18|TRBD1
TGTGCCAGCTCACCGGGACAGGGGGCGATTTTGGAGACCCAGTACTTC
CASSPGQGAILETQYF
>TRBJ1-4|once|TRBV13|.
TGTGCCAGCAGTCCTCGCGGGGGGGCGGCCGAAAAACTGTTTTTT
CASSPRGGAAEKLFF
>TRBJ2-5|.|TRBV5-1|TRBD2
TGCGCCAGCAGCTCGACCGGACTAGTGGTCCAAGAGACCCAGTACTTC
CASSSTGLVVQETQYF
>TRBJ2-1|many|TRBV28|TRBD2
TGTGCCAGCAGTTTGGGGGCGGGAGGGCGCGATGAGCAGTTCTTC
CASSLGAGGRDEQFF
>TRBJ2-7|many|TRBV2|TRBD1
TGTGCCAGCAGAGGCCCGAGACAGGGGTCCTACGAGCAGTACTTC
CASRGPRQGSYEQYF
>TRBJ1-6|few|TRBV27|TRBD1
TGTGCCAGCAGTATTATACAGGGGAGAGGGTCACCCCTCCACTTT
CASSIIQGRGSPLHF
>TRBJ2-3|many|TRBV6-5|.
TGTGCCAGCAGTTACGGGCGGGTTTTCCCCGATACGCAGTATTTT
CASSYGRVFPDTQYF
>TRBJ2-5|few|TRBV28|TRBD1
TGTGCCAGCAGTACACCGGGACAGTCCAATGTGGAGTACTTC
CASSTPGQSNVEYF
>TRBJ2-7|many|TRBV7-3|.
TGTGCCAGCAGCCGGACCGGGTCCCCGTTTGGAGAGCAGTACTTC
CASSRTGSPFGEQYF
>TRBJ2-1|many|TRBV27|.
TGTGCCAGCAGTTTAGTCCCGAACAATGAGCAGTTCTTC
CASSLVPNNEQFF
>TRBJ2-7|.|TRBV6-2/TRBV6-3|TRBD1
TGTGCCAGCATCGAGACAGGGTACGAGCAGTACTTC
CASIETGYEQYF
>TRBJ2-4|many|TRBV20-1|TRBD2
TGCAGTGCTTGGGGACTAGCGGGAGCCAAAAACATTCAGTACTTC
CSAWGLAGAKNIQYF
>TRBJ2-5|few|TRBV29-1|.
TGCAGCGTTGAAAGCGTTCTAGCGACGGAGACCCAGTACTTC
CSVESVLATETQYF
>TRBJ1-2|many|TRBV7-8|.
TGTGCCAGCAGCTTATCCCGGGACTTCCGAAACTATGGCTACACCTTC
CASSLSRDFRNYGYTF
>TRBJ2-4|.|TRBV30|.
TGTGCCTGGAGCCCGGGACTAGCCAAAAACATTCAGTACTTC
CAWSPGLAKNIQYF
>TRBJ1-4|many|TRBV7-8|TRBD1
TGTGCCAGCAGCTTAGTCCGGGCGACAGGGGAGGCTAATGAAAAACTGTTTTTT
CASSLVRATGEANEKLFF
>TRBJ2-1|many|TRBV24-1|TRBD2
TGTGCCACCAGTGACCCTGGACTAGCGGGGGACCCCTACAATGAGCAGTTCTTC
CATSDPGLAGDPYNEQFF
>TRBJ2-1|many|TRBV7-9|TRBD2
TGTGCCAGCAGCTTAATCTTTGGCCGACGGCGGGAGGAAGCCTACAATGAGCAGTTCTTC
CASSLIFGRRREEAYNEQFF
>TRBJ2-7|.|TRBV30|.
TGTGCCTGGAGGACCCCTTGGGATGGCTCCTACGAGCAGTACTTC
CAWRTPWDGSYEQYF
>TRBJ2-5|many|TRBV7-6|.
TGTGCCAGCAGCTTAGCCCCCCGGACCAAAGAGACCCAGTACTTC
CASSLAPRTKETQYF
>TRBJ2-1|many|TRBV2|.
TGTGCCAGCAGGGGGGAGTGGGACAATGAGCAGTTCTTC
CASRGEWDNEQFF
>TRBJ2-3|many|TRBV11-3|.
TGTGCCAGCAGCTCGTGGACGGATACCACAGATACGCAGTATTTT
CASSSWTDTTDTQYF
>TRBJ1-2|few|TRBV6-1|.
TGTGCCAGCAGTGGCAGGGGTTATTATGGCTACACCTTC
CASSGRGYYGYTF
>TRBJ1-1|many|TRBV5-4|.
TGTGCCAGCAGCTTGGGGGGGGGGAGCACTGAAGCTTTCTTT
CASSLGGGSTEAFF
>TRBJ1-2|many|TRBV6-1|.
TGTGCCAGCAGTCGATCGATTGGGGTTCGGTATGGCTACACCTTC
CASSRSIGVRYGYTF
>TRBJ2-7|many|TRBV27|TRBD2
TGTGCCAGCAGTAACGGACTAGCGGGACTCTACGAGCAGTACTTC
CASSNGLAGLYEQYF